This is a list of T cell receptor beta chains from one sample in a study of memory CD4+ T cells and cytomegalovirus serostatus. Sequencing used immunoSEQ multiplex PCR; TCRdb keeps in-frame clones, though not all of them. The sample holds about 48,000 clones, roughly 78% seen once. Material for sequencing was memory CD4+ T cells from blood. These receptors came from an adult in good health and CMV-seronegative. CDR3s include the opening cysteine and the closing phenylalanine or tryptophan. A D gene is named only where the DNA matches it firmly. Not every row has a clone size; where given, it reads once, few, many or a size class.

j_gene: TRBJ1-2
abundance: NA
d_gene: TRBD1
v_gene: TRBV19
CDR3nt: TGTGCCAGTAGTATCCGACAGGGGCCCTATGGCTACACCTTC
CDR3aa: CASSIRQGPYGYTF

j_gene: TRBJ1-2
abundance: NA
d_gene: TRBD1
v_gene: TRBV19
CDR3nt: TGTGCCAGTAGCAGGGGGTTCGGGTATGGCTACACCTTC
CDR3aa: CASSRGFGYGYTF

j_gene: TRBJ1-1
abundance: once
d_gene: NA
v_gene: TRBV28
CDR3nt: TGTGCCAGCAGTTTATCTGGCGGAGGCACTGAAGCTTTCTTT
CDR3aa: CASSLSGGGTEAFF

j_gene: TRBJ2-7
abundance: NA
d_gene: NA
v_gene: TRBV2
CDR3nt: TGTGCCAGCAGTGGACAGTTATACTACGAGCAGTACTTC
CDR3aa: CASSGQLYYEQYF

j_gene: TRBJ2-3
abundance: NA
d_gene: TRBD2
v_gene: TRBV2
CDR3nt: TGTGCCACCCTAGCGGGGGGCACAGATACGCAGTATTTT
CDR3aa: CATLAGGTDTQYF

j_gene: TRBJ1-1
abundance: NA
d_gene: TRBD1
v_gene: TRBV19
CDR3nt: TGTGCCAGTAGTACCGACAGGGCCCGGAACACTGAAGCTTTCTTT
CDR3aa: CASSTDRARNTEAFF

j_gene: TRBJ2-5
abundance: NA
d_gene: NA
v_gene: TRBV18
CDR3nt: TGTGCCAGCTCACCGTCAGGGTTGGTAGGGACCCAGTACTTC
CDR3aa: CASSPSGLVGTQYF

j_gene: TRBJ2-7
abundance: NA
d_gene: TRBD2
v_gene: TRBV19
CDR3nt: TGTGCCAGTAGTGTCACTAGCGGGGTTGCGTACGAGCAGTACTTC
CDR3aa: CASSVTSGVAYEQYF

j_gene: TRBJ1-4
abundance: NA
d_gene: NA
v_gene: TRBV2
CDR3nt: TGTGCCAGCAGTGAAGGGGCCTACGGATCGAGGGGGGAAAAACTGTTTTTT
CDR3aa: CASSEGAYGSRGEKLFF

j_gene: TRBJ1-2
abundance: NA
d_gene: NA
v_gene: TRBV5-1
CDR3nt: TGCGCCAGCAGCTACCAAGGGGGTGGCTACACCTTC
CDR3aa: CASSYQGGGYTF

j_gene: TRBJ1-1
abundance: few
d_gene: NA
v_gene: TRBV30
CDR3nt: TGTGCCTGGAGTGTACTAAGGCTTAGGGCCCCCCGGCGGGGTGAAGCTTTCTTT
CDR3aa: CAWSVLRLRAPRRGEAFF

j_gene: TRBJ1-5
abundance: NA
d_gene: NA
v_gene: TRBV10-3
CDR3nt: TGTGCCATCAGTGAGGGTGGGCGCAATCAGCCCCAGCATTTT
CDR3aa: CAISEGGRNQPQHF

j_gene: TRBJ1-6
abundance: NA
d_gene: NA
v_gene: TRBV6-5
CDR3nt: TGTGCCAGCAGTTACAATTATAATTCACCCCTCCACTTT
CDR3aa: CASSYNYNSPLHF

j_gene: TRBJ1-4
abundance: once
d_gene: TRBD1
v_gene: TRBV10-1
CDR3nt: TGCGCCGGCAAAGGGACAGGGTGTGGAAAACTGTTTTTT
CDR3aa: CAGKGTGCGKLFF

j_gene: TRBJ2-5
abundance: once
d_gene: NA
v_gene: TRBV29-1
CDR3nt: TGCAGCGTTGATTTCACAGGGGGGGGTGAGACCCAGTACTTC
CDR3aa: CSVDFTGGGETQYF

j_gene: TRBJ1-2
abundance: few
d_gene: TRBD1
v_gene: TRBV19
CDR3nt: TGTGCCAGTAATCAGGGACAGTATCCCTTCTATGGCTACACCTTC
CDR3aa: CASNQGQYPFYGYTF

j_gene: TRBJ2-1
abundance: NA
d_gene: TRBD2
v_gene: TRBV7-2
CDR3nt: TGTGCCAGCAGCGCCCGGACTAGCGGTCCAGCCAATGAGCAGTTCTTC
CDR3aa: CASSARTSGPANEQFF

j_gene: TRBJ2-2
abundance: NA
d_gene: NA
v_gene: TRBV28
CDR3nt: TGTGCCAGCTTCCGTAGGGGACCCCACACCGGGGAGCTGTTTTTT
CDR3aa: CASFRRGPHTGELFF

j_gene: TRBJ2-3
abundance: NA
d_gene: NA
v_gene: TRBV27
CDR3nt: TGTGCCAGCAGTCTCACTCTAGCGACAGATACGCAGTATTTT
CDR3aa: CASSLTLATDTQYF

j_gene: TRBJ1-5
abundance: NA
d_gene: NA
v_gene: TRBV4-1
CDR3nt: TGCGCCAGCAGCCAAGTAATAGGGACCCTCAATCAGCCCCAGCATTTT
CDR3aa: CASSQVIGTLNQPQHF

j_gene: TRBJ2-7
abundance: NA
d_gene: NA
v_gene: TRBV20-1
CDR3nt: TGCAGTGTCAGAGGGGCCAGCGAGCAGTACTTC
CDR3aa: CSVRGASEQYF

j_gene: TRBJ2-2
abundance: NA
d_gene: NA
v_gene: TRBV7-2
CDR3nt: TGTGCCAGCAGCCTCACAGGGAACACCGGGGAGCTGTTTTTT
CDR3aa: CASSLTGNTGELFF

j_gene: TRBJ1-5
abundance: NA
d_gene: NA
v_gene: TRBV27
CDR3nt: TGTGCCAGCAGTTTGATCGGGCACGACAATCAGCCCCAGCATTTT
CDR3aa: CASSLIGHDNQPQHF

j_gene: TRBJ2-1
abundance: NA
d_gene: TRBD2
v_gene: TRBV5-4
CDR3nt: TGTGCCAGCAGCCCCTCGACTAGCGGGCCGGCATACAATGAGCAGTTCTTC
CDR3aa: CASSPSTSGPAYNEQFF

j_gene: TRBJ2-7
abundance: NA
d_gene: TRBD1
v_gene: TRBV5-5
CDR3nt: TGTGCCAGCGGCCCGGACAGGGGGTTTACTTACGAGCAGTACTTC
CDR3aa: CASGPDRGFTYEQYF

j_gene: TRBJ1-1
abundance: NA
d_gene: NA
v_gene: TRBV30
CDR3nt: TGTGCCTGGAACTCGGGACCGGGGGGGAAAGCTTTCTTT
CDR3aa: CAWNSGPGGKAFF

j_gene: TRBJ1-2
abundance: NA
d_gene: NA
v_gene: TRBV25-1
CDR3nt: TGTGCCAGCAGTCAATTTAACTATGGCTACACCTTC
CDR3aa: CASSQFNYGYTF

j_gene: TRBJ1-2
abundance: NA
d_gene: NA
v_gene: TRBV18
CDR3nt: TGTGCCAGCTCACCTTCGGACGGAGGCTATGGCTACACCTTC
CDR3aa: CASSPSDGGYGYTF

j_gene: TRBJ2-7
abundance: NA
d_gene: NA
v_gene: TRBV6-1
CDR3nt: TGTGCCAGCAGTGAAGTCTGGGGGCAAGAGCAGTACTTC
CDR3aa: CASSEVWGQEQYF

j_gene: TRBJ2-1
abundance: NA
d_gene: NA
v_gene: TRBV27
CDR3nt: TGTGCCAGCAGTGCCCGGAATGAGCAGTTCTTC
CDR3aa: CASSARNEQFF

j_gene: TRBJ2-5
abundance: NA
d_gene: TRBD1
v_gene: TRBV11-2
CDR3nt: TGTGCCAGCAGCTCCTGGGACAGGAGGCAAGAGACCCAGTACTTC
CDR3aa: CASSSWDRRQETQYF

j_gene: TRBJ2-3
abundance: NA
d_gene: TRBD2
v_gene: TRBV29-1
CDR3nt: TGCAGCGTCGAAGCGGGGGGACGAAATACGCAGTATTTT
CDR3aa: CSVEAGGRNTQYF

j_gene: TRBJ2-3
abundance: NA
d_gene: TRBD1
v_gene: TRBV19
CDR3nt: TGTGCCACACAGACAGGGGGCATCACAGATACGCAGTATTTT
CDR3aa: CATQTGGITDTQYF

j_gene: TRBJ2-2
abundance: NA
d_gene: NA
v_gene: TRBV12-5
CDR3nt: TGTGCTAGTGGTTTGGTAAGGTCGGGGGACACCGGGGAGCTGTTTTTT
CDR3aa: CASGLVRSGDTGELFF

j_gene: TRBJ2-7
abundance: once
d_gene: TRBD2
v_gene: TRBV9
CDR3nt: TGTGCCAGTCTGACTAGGGAGGGCTCCTACGAGCAGTACTTC
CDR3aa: CASLTREGSYEQYF

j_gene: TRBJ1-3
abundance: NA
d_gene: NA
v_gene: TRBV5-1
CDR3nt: TGCGCCAGCAGCCTGATGGACTCTGGAAACACCATATATTTT
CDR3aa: CASSLMDSGNTIYF

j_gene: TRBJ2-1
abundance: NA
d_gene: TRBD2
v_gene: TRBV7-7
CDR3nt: TGTGCCAGCAGCTCCAGACTAGCGGACAATGAGCAGTTCTTC
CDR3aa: CASSSRLADNEQFF

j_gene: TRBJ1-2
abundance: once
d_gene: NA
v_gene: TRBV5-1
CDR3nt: TGCGCCAGCAGAGAACCCACAGGGTTCAATGGCTACACCTTC
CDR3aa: CASREPTGFNGYTF

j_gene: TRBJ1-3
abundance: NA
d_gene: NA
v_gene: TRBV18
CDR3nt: TGTGCCAGCTCACCACCGGGGCCCTCTGGAAACACCATATATTTT
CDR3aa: CASSPPGPSGNTIYF

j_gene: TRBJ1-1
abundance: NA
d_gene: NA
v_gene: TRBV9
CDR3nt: TGTGCCAGCAGCGTAGATGGGTCGAGGGACACTGAAGCTTTCTTT
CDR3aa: CASSVDGSRDTEAFF

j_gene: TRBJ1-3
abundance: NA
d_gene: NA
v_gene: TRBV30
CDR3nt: TGTGCCTGGGCCCGTTACTCTGGAAACACCATATATTTT
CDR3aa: CAWARYSGNTIYF